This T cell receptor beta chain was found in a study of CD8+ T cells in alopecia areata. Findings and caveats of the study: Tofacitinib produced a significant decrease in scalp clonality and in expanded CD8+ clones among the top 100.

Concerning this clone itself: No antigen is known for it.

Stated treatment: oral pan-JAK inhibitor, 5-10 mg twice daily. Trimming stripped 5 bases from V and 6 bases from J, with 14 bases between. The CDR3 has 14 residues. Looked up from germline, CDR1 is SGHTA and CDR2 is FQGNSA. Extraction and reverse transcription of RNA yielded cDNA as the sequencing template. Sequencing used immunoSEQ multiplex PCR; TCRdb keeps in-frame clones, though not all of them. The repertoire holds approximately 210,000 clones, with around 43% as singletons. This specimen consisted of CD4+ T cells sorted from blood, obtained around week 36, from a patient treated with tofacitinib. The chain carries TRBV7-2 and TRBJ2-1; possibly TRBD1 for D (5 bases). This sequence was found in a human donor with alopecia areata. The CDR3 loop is CASSPRTLFNEQFF. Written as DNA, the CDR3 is TGTGCCAGCAGCCCTCGGACACTGTTCAATGAGCAGTTCTTC.